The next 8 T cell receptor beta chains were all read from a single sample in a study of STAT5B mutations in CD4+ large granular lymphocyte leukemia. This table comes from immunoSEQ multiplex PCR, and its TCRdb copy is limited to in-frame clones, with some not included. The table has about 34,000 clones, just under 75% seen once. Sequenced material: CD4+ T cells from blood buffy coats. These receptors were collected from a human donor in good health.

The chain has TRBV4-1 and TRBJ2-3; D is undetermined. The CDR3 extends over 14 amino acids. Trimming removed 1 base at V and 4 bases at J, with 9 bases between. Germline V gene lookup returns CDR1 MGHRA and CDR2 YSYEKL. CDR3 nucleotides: TGCGCCAGCAGCCAAGTCTCGCGACCAGATACGCAGTATTTT. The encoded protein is CASSQVSRPDTQYF.

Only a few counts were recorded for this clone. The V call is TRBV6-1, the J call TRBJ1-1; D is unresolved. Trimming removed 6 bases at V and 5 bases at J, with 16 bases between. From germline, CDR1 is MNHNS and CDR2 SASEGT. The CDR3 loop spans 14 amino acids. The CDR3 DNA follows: TGTGCCAGCAGATCACAAGGAGGGAGTACTGAAGCTTTCTTT. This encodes CASRSQGGSTEAFF.

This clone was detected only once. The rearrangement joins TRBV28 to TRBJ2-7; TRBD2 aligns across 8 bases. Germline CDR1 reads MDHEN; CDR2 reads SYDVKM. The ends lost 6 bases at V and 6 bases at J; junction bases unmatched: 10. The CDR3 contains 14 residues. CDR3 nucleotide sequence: TGTGCCAGCAGCCCCGGCGGGGGGACGACCGAGCAGTACGTC. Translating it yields CASSPGGGTTEQYV.

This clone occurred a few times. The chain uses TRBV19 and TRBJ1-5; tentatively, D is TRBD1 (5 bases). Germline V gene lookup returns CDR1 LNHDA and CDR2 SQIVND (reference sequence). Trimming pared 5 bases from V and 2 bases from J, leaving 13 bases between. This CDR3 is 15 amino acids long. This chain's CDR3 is CASSPDTGGNQPQHF. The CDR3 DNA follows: TGTGCCAGTAGTCCCGACACGGGGGGCAATCAGCCCCAGCATTTT.

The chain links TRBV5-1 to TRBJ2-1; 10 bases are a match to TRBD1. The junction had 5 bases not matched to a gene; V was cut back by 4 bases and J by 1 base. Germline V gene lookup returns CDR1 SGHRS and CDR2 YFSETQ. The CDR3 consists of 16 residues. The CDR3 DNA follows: TGCGCCAGCAGCCACCGACAGGGGGCTTCCTACAATGAGCAGTTCTTC. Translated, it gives CASSHRQGASYNEQFF.

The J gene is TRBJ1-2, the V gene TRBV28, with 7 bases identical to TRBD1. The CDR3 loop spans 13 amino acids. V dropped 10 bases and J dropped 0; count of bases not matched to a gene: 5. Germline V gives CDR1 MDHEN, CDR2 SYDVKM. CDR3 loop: CATWDSPNYGYTF. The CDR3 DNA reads TGTGCCACCTGGGACAGCCCTAACTATGGCTACACCTTC.

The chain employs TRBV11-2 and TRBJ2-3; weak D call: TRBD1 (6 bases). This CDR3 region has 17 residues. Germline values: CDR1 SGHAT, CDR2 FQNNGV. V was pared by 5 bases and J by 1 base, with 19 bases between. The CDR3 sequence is CASSPQGSLSRTDTQYF. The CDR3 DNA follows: TGTGCCAGCAGCCCGCAGGGGTCCTTATCCCGCACAGATACGCAGTATTTT.

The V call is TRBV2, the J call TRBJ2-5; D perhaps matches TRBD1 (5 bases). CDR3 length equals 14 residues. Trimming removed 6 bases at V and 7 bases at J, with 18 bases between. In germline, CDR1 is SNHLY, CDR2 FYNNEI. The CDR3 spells CASSSSGYYVTQYF. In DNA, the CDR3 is TGTGCCAGCAGCTCCTCAGGGTATTATGTGACCCAGTACTTC. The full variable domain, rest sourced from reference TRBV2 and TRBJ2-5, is EPEVTQTPSHQVTQMGQEVILRCVPISNHLYFYWYRQILGQKVEFLVSFYNNEISEKSEIFDDQFSVERPDGSNFTLKIRSTKLEDSAMYFCASSSSGYYVTQYFGPGTRLLVL.